This T cell receptor beta chain was observed in a study of cytomegalovirus exposure and HLA in healthy donors. Across the whole study: The same platform used for the approximately 700 first-cohort repertoires was also used for the roughly 130 validation repertoires, as a later analysis reported.

Whole-study findings and limits: Researchers counted roughly 150 TCR beta chains as cytomegalovirus-associated. With high specificity and sensitivity, the classifier reportedly diagnosed cytomegalovirus status.

The CDR3 is 12 residues long. Generated by immunoSEQ multiplex PCR, the TCRdb table keeps only in-frame clones and is missing some. The sample records 90,000 to 140,000 clones, approximately 86% being singletons. On this clone: Antigen unknown.

This receptor was taken from a woman aged 18-29 years in good health and CMV-seropositive. Sequences were obtained from PBMCs. This sequence joins TRBV12-2 and TRBJ2-7; the tabulated D call, TRBD1, remains unverified against the DNA. TRBV12-2 corresponds to a pseudogene. The CDR3 coding sequence is TGTGCAAGTCGCTTCCATCCCCACGAGCAGTACTTC. Translation: CASRFHPHEQYF.